A single sample is the source of the 32 T cell receptor beta chains below, sequenced in a study of breast tumors, draining lymph nodes, adjacent tissues (dated by TCRdb to 2015 to 2016). Lymph node samples were obtained from the axillary draining lymph nodes of breast cancer patients. The library was made by multiplex PCR. Sequencing relied on an Illumina HiSeq 2000. TCRdb reprocessed the public reads (quality trimming at Q25 with fastp, clone calling with MiXCR) and kept in-frame beta chains. For every CDR3 protein sequence, its rows merge into one entry that carries the most common genes and DNA. The sample has approximately 88,000 distinct CDR3 sequences on record, approximately 30% of them singletons. Of the sample, roughly 7.3% falls within the top ten clones. The specimen was axillary lymph node tissue. The source is a female donor with breast cancer. Some clones in this sample may be carry-over from other donors' samples.

Comment on this clonotype: Sequence at one end of the junction differs from germline and may be a read error. J is TRBJ1-2 and V is TRBV5-1; D not resolved. CDR3 length: 15 amino acids. The germline gives CDR1 SGHRS, CDR2 YFSETQ. The CDR3 loop reads CASSSAGDNNSGYTF. CDR3 DNA sequence: TGCGCCAGCAGCTCCGCAGGTGACAATAACTCTGGCTACACCTTC.

With respect to this clonotype: A read error is possible here, since a much larger clone lies one base away. The chain couples TRBV30 to TRBJ2-1; maybe TRBD2 (6 bases). Trimming pared 5 bases from V and 12 bases from J, leaving 11 bases between. Per the germline V gene, CDR1 is GTSNPN and CDR2 is SVGIG (reference sequence). The CDR3 extends over 10 amino acids. CDR3 sequence: CAWGVGGQFF. The CDR3 DNA is TGTGCCTGGGGGGTCGGGGGGCAGTTCTTC. The whole variable domain, filled in from reference TRBV30 and TRBJ2-1, reads SQTIHQWPATLVQPVGSPLSLECTVEGTSNPNLYWYRQAAGRGLQLLFYSVGIGQISSEVPQNLSASRPQDRQFILSSKKLLLSDSGFYLCAWGVGGQFFGPGTRLTVL.

This chain connects TRBV29-1 to TRBJ2-7, with 7 bases that match TRBD1. CDR3 size: 24 residues. CDR1 is SQVTM, CDR2 ANQGSEA, per germline. CDR3 DNA sequence: TGCATCGTGGGTAATCCGGGACAGAGGACCGAAGGTGTAGCCATAGGAAGGAGTTTGTACGAGCAGTACTTC. Amino acids: CIVGNPGQRTEGVAIGRSLYEQYF.

This clonotype was observed at least ten times. The CDR3 here is CSGWGSLFNTEAFF. As DNA, the CDR3 is TGCAGTGGATGGGGAAGCCTCTTTAACACTGAAGCTTTCTTT. This chain links TRBV20-1 with TRBJ1-1; D unclear. This CDR3 has 14 amino acids. V was shortened by 7 bases and J by 2 bases, with 17 bases between the two germline ends. CDR1 and CDR2 (germline): DFQATT, SNEGSKA (reference sequence).

This clonotype was seen ten or more times. CDR3 in DNA: TGTGCCAGCGGCAGGGAGAATAGCAATCAGCCCCAGCATTTT. It codes for CASGRENSNQPQHF. The chain combines TRBV19 with TRBJ1-5; a possible D gene is TRBD1 (5 bases). Trimming left V 9 bases short and J 0 bases short, with 12 bases between. Germline V gene sequence: CDR1 LNHDA, CDR2 SQIVND (reference sequence). The CDR3 loop spans 14 amino acids.

There are a few counts of this clonotype. The chain joins TRBV7-9 to TRBJ2-7, with 7 bases fitting TRBD2. Germline V gene sequence: CDR1 SEHNR, CDR2 FQNEAQ (reference sequence). Trimming at V came to 5 bases and at J to 3 bases, leaving 4 bases not matched to a gene. The CDR3 is made up of 13 amino acids. CDR3 DNA: TGTGCCAGCAGCGCAACGGGGGGCTACGAGCAGTACTTC. Its translation: CASSATGGYEQYF. The entire variable domain, with the rest obtained from reference TRBV7-9 and TRBJ2-7, is as follows: DTGVSQNPRHKITKRGQNVTFRCDPISEHNRLYWYRQTLGQGPEFLTYFQNEAQLEKSRLLSDRFSAERPKGSFSTLEIQRTEQGDSAMYLCASSATGGYEQYFGPGTRLTVT.

This clonotype was seen many times. The genes are TRBV10-3 and TRBJ1-6; D call uncertain. Germline V lookup: CDR1 ENHRY, CDR2 SYGVKD. This CDR3 is 14 amino acids long. The ends were cut back, 6 bases at V and 10 bases at J, with 16 bases in the middle. CDR3 bases: TGTGCCATCAGGGCTTCGGAGGTGCTCTCACCCCTCCACTTT. As protein: CAIRASEVLSPLHF.

This chain uses TRBV9 with TRBJ2-5, with 8 nucleotides matching TRBD1. The CDR3 extends over 14 amino acids. V shed 3 bases and J 5 bases; nucleotides not matched to a gene: 6. CDR1 and CDR2 from the germline V gene are SGDLS and YYNGEE. The CDR3 DNA follows: TGTGCCAGCAGCGCTGGACAGGGTGGGGAGACCCAGTACTTC. Protein product: CASSAGQGGETQYF.

This clonotype appeared many times. This rearrangement joins TRBV5-8 to TRBJ2-1; maybe TRBD1 (5 bases). This CDR3 contains 15 residues. Trimming removed 0 bases at V and 1 base at J, with 8 bases between. Germline V gene data show CDR1 as SGHTS and CDR2 as YDEGEE. CDR3 nucleotides: TGTGCCAGCAGCTTGGAGCAGGGATCCTACAATGAGCAGTTCTTC. Protein product: CASSLEQGSYNEQFF.

As concerns this clonotype: A much more abundant neighbour one base away suggests this may be a read error. The chain employs TRBV6-6 and TRBJ1-4; 8 bases map to TRBD1. Germline CDR1 reads MNHNY; CDR2 reads SVGAGI (reference sequence). The CDR3 is made up of 15 amino acids. Trimming removed 5 bases from V and 5 bases from J; junction bases left unmatched: 7. This CDR3 reads CASSRTDRENEKLFF. The CDR3 DNA reads TGTGCCAGCAGTCGGACGGACAGGGAGAATGAAAAACTGTTTTTT.

This clonotype was seen ten or more times. J is TRBJ2-3 and V is TRBV20-1, with 8 bases matching TRBD1. This CDR3 has 15 residues. The J segment lost 0 bases and the V segment lost 3 bases, leaving 5 bases of the junction unmatched. The V gene's germline CDR1 is DFQATT and CDR2 SNEGSKA (reference sequence). This chain's CDR3 is CSASRQGMSTDTQYF. CDR3 in DNA: TGCAGTGCTAGCAGACAGGGGATGAGCACAGATACGCAGTATTTT.

Ten or more counts support this clonotype. This chain joins TRBV11-2 and TRBJ2-1; the D is unclear. The CDR3 sequence is 12 residues long. V lost 0 bases to trimming and J lost 7 bases, with 4 bases between them. CDR1 is SGHAT and CDR2 is FQNNGV in the germline V gene. CDR3 amino acids: CASSLEQNEQFF. The CDR3 bases are TGTGCCAGCAGCTTAGAACAGAATGAGCAGTTCTTC.

To note about this clonotype: This may come from a read error, since a much larger clone is one base off. This chain uses TRBV28 with TRBJ2-7, with D perhaps matching TRBD2 (6 bases). V was clipped by 11 bases and J by 2 bases, with 13 bases between them. The CDR3 spans 12 residues. The germline gives CDR1 MDHEN, CDR2 SYDVKM. This chain's CDR3 is CAGRDLTYEQYF. The CDR3 region has the DNA TGTGCCGGCCGGGACTTGACCTACGAGCAGTACTTC.

This clonotype occurred a few times. A read error may be the cause here, since a much bigger clone is one base away. J is TRBJ1-5 and V is TRBV6-2 or TRBV6-3; TRBD1 might be the D (5 bases). CDR1 and CDR2 (germline): MNHEY, SVGEGT. V was shortened by 5 bases and J by 6 bases, with 14 bases between the two germline ends. The CDR3 spans 14 residues. For the CDR3, the DNA is TGTGCCAGCAGTCACCTTGCTGGGGGTCAGCCCCAGCATTTT. Translating it yields CASSHLAGGQPQHF.

Of note for this clonotype: It is likely a read error, because the conserved phenylalanine at the end of the CDR3 is missing. The CDR3 spells CASSLARAFGNTIYS. CDR3 in DNA: TGTGCCAGCAGCTTGGCTCGGGCGTTCGGAAACACCATATATTCT. The chain is built from TRBV5-6 and TRBJ1-3; D is undetermined. CDR1 SGHDT and CDR2 YYEEEE come from the germline V gene. CDR3 length equals 15 residues. With 0 bases removed from V and 4 bases from J, the gap between germline ends came to 11 bases.

This clonotype came up many times. V and J are TRBV5-1 and TRBJ1-4, with D perhaps TRBD1 (5 bases). Trimming cost V 4 bases and J 0 bases, with 10 bases left between them. Looked up from germline, CDR1 is SGHRS and CDR2 is YFSETQ. The CDR3 is 15 amino acids. DNA of the CDR3: TGCGCCAGCAGCCCCGGGACGGCAACTAATGAAAAACTGTTTTTT. It yields the protein CASSPGTATNEKLFF.

The chain carries TRBV11-2 and TRBJ2-1; 11 bases agree with TRBD2. This CDR3 contains 14 residues. V lost 6 bases and J lost 9; bases outside the gene matches: 7. Germline V gene lookup returns CDR1 SGHAT and CDR2 FQNNGV. CDR3 coding DNA: TGTGCCAGCAGACCAATTAGCGGGAGGGGTGAGCAGTTCTTC. Protein: CASRPISGRGEQFF.

This clonotype was counted many times. The chain uses TRBV5-8 and TRBJ2-5; 8 bases map to TRBD2. The CDR3 is 15 amino acids. From germline, CDR1 is SGHTS and CDR2 YDEGEE. Trimming at V came to 2 bases and at J to 0 bases, leaving 3 bases not matched to a gene. The DNA for the CDR3 is TGTGCCAGCAGCTTTGGACTAGCCGACCAAGAGACCCAGTACTTC. The encoded protein is CASSFGLADQETQYF.

This clonotype has at least ten counts. The rearrangement uses TRBV27 and TRBJ2-7; 12 positions agree with TRBD2. Germline CDR1 reads MNHEY; CDR2 reads SMNVEV (reference sequence). The CDR3 runs 18 residues. V was clipped by 5 bases and J by 0 bases; unmatched bases: 11. The chain's CDR3 is CASSLSTSGSPLSYEQYF. The CDR3 nucleotides read TGTGCCAGCAGTCTCTCGACTAGCGGGAGCCCCCTCTCCTACGAGCAGTACTTC.

In this sample, this clonotype turned up many times. This rearrangement joins TRBV28 to TRBJ2-5; TRBD1 agrees at 9 bases. This CDR3 is built from 14 residues. J was trimmed by 5 bases and V by 2 bases; bases with no gene match: 3. Looked up from germline, CDR1 is MDHEN and CDR2 is SYDVKM. The CDR3 DNA reads TGTGCCAGCAGTTTAGGGACAGGGTGGGAGACCCAGTACTTC. It translates to CASSLGTGWETQYF.

This clonotype occurred many times. The gene calls are TRBV28 and TRBJ2-7; 8 bases line up with TRBD1. CDR3 length equals 16 residues. The V and J ends lost 2 bases and 0 bases, in that order; junction bases with no gene match: 6. CDR1 is MDHEN and CDR2 is SYDVKM in the germline V gene. This CDR3 reads CASSLVFGQGSYEQYF. The CDR3 nucleotides read TGTGCCAGCAGTTTAGTATTTGGACAGGGCTCCTACGAGCAGTACTTC.

This clonotype was detected many times. The V and J genes are TRBV7-2 and TRBJ2-1, with TRBD2 matching 11 bases. The germline gives CDR1 SGHTA, CDR2 FQGNSA. CDR3 size: 16 residues. The trim removed 4 bases at V and 7 bases at J, leaving 9 bases unmatched. CDR3 sequence (DNA): TGTGCCAGCAGCTCTCCGACTAGCGGGAAGATTAATGAGCAGTTCTTC. It yields the protein CASSSPTSGKINEQFF.

This clonotype has at least ten counts. The chain couples TRBV11-3 to TRBJ2-1; 15 nucleotides match TRBD2. The CDR3 is made up of 18 amino acids. CDR1 and CDR2 from the germline V gene are SGHNT and YENEEA. V shed 5 bases, J shed 4 bases, and the junction held 9 bases outside the gene matches. The CDR3 loop reads CASSPGTSGRSGYNEQFF. The CDR3, as DNA: TGTGCCAGCAGCCCAGGGACTAGCGGGAGGAGCGGGTACAATGAGCAGTTCTTC.

The gene calls are TRBV6-1 and TRBJ2-5; 7 nucleotides match TRBD1. The CDR3 sequence is 13 residues long. J was trimmed by 4 bases and V by 5 bases; bases with no gene match: 4. Germline CDR1 reads MNHNS; CDR2 reads SASEGT. CDR3 amino acids: CASSTGARETQYF. The CDR3 DNA reads as TGTGCCAGCAGTACAGGGGCCCGAGAGACCCAGTACTTC.

A remark on this clonotype: A clone one base away is much larger, so this may be a read error. The chain recombines TRBV9 with TRBJ2-7, with a possible D match to TRBD2 (6 bases). The CDR3 runs to 14 residues. Per germline, CDR1 SGDLS and CDR2 YYNGEE. CDR3 sequence (DNA): TGTGCCAGCAGCGTAGCCGGGGACTCCTACGAGCAGTCCTTC. This translates into CASSVAGDSYEQSF.

This clonotype occurred many times. In DNA, the CDR3 is TGTGCCAGCAGTCCCCAGGACACCCAAGAGACCCAGTACTTC. Translated, it gives CASSPQDTQETQYF. V gene TRBV27 combines with J gene TRBJ2-5, with D possibly TRBD1 on 5 matching bases. CDR3 size: 14 residues. V shed 5 bases and J shed 1 base, with 11 bases lying between them. Looked up from germline, CDR1 is MNHEY and CDR2 is SMNVEV (reference sequence).

This clonotype was seen many times. The rearrangement links TRBV28 to TRBJ2-7; 9 bases line up with TRBD2. CDR1 and CDR2 (germline): MDHEN, SYDVKM. The CDR3 length is 16 residues. V shed 5 bases, J shed 7 bases, and the junction held 15 bases outside the gene matches. The CDR3 sequence: CASSHPSGKPSLEQYF. The CDR3 DNA is TGTGCCAGCAGTCACCCTAGCGGGAAACCTTCCTTAGAGCAGTACTTC.

The V call is TRBV7-2, the J call TRBJ2-7, with TRBD2 matching over 15 bases. J was trimmed by 1 base and V by 5 bases; bases with no gene match: 15. Germline CDR1 SGHTA, CDR2 FQGNSA. CDR3 length equals 20 residues. DNA for the CDR3: TGTGCCAGCAGCCGGACTAGCGGGAGGGCCGGGTGGGGGGTGTCCTACGAGCAGTACTTC. Translation: CASSRTSGRAGWGVSYEQYF.

This clonotype was recorded a few times. With a much larger clone just one base away, this may be a read error. The V and J genes are TRBV6-6 and TRBJ2-7; D remains ambiguous. The CDR3 extends over 11 amino acids. Germline V gene data show CDR1 as MNHNY and CDR2 as SVGAGI (reference sequence). Trimming pared 10 bases from V and 3 bases from J, leaving 10 bases between. CDR3: CATGPGYEQYF. CDR3 bases: TGTGCCACTGGACCAGGCTACGAGCAGTACTTC.

This clonotype was seen at least ten times. The chain combines TRBV20-1 with TRBJ2-1; 10 nucleotides align to TRBD2. The CDR3 spans 14 residues. V shed 4 bases, J shed 7 bases, and the junction held 7 bases outside the gene matches. The germline gives CDR1 DFQATT, CDR2 SNEGSKA (reference sequence). The CDR3 DNA is TGCAGTGCTACGGGAGCGGGAGGGAGGAATGAGCAGTTCTTC. Translated: CSATGAGGRNEQFF.

This clonotype came up many times. Possible read error: a much larger clone is one base away. This chain connects TRBV24-1 to TRBJ1-2; perhaps TRBD1 as D (5 bases). The germline gives CDR1 KGHDR, CDR2 SFDVKD. The CDR3 sequence is 13 residues long. The CDR3 loop is CATSKAEGLGYIF. The CDR3 region has the DNA TGTGCCACGAGTAAAGCGGAGGGGCTTGGCTACATCTTC.

The table lists this clonotype with many counts. The chain couples TRBV27 to TRBJ2-1; perhaps TRBD2 as D (6 bases). Germline V CDR1 and CDR2: MNHEY, SMNVEV (reference sequence). V lost 2 bases to trimming and J lost 4 bases, with 9 bases between them. This CDR3 is built from 14 residues. CDR3 DNA sequence: TGTGCCAGCAGTTTACGACTAGGGTACAATGAGCAGTTCTTC. Its translation: CASSLRLGYNEQFF.